This T cell receptor (beta chain) was captured in a study of blood T cell repertoires in COVID-19. This clone was seen only a few times. The CDR3 runs 15 residues. The V gene end was trimmed by 5 bases and the J gene end by 6 bases; junction bases not matched to a gene: 14. Germline V gene data show CDR1 as GTSNPN and CDR2 as SVGIG (reference sequence). Only in-frame clones appear in the TCRdb table, and some are missing; sequencing was by immunoSEQ multiplex PCR. The table lists under 150,000 clones, about 80% of them singletons. This receptor was obtained from a human donor in a cohort sampled during active COVID-19. Sequences were obtained from peripheral blood. The chain uses TRBV30 and TRBJ2-7; 9 bases fit TRBD2. The DNA of the CDR3 is TGTGCCTGGGGTAAACTTAGCGGGAGCATAGGCGAGCAGTACTTC. It encodes CAWGKLSGSIGEQYF.